One sample yielded the 18 T cell receptor beta chains listed below, sequenced in a study of T cell changes during pregnancy in multiple sclerosis. TCRdb's copy holds only in-frame clones and misses some; the assay was immunoSEQ multiplex PCR. The data hold roughly 72,000 clones, with 85% to 95% observed a single time. Material: CD4+ T cells from peripheral blood mononuclear cells, obtained after pregnancy. The source is a female donor with multiple sclerosis, enrolled in a pregnancy study.

V and J are TRBV7-2 and TRBJ1-1, with 8 bases aligning to TRBD1. The germline gives CDR1 SGHTA, CDR2 FQGNSA. This CDR3 comprises 13 residues. V dropped 2 bases and J dropped 4; count of bases not matched to a gene: 0. The CDR3 region is CASSLTGGTEAFF. CDR3 bases: TGTGCCAGCAGCTTAACAGGGGGCACTGAAGCTTTCTTT. The full variable domain, in which reference TRBV7-2 and TRBJ1-1 provide the parts outside the CDR3, is GAGVSQSPSNKVTEKGKDVELRCDPISGHTALYWYRQSLGQGLEFLIYFQGNSAPDKSGLPSDRFSAERTGGSVSTLTIQRTQQEDSAVYLCASSLTGGTEAFFGQGTRLTVV.

This chain connects TRBV9 to TRBJ2-1; 12 bases map to TRBD1. Trimming at V came to 4 bases and at J to 8 bases, leaving 16 bases not matched to a gene. CDR1 and CDR2 from the germline V gene are SGDLS and YYNGEE. The length of the CDR3 is 18 residues. The CDR3: CASSPLASRGQGADEQFF. The CDR3, as DNA: TGTGCCAGCAGCCCCTTAGCATCGAGGGGACAGGGGGCCGATGAGCAGTTCTTC.

The CDR3 sequence is CASSSLGVSNEAFF. CDR3 nucleotide sequence: TGTGCCAGCAGCTCCCTCGGGGTGTCGAATGAAGCTTTCTTT. V gene TRBV7-9 combines with J gene TRBJ1-1, with D unresolved. Germline-derived CDR1 and CDR2 are SEHNR and FQNEAQ (reference sequence). The ends were cut back, 4 bases at V and 7 bases at J, with 16 bases in the middle. There are 14 residues in the CDR3.

The chain has TRBV5-1 and TRBJ2-1; the match to TRBD2 covers 8 bases. The CDR3 sequence is 16 residues long. The germline CDR1 and CDR2 sequences are SGHRS and YFSETQ. V shed 1 base and J 3 bases; nucleotides not matched to a gene: 6. This chain's CDR3 is CASSLFSGAFYNEQFF. The CDR3 nucleotides read TGCGCCAGCAGCTTGTTTAGCGGGGCTTTCTACAATGAGCAGTTCTTC.

DNA for the CDR3: TGCACCAGCACCCATTCATACAGGCACGAAGGGAATCAGCCCCAGCATTTT. The encoded protein is CTSTHSYRHEGNQPQHF. The chain carries TRBV1 and TRBJ1-5; TRBD1 reflects the table's D call only, with no check against the DNA. TRBV1 is an annotated pseudogene. The CDR3 has 17 residues.

The rearrangement uses TRBV5-4 and TRBJ2-3, with 8 bases that match TRBD2. Germline loops: CDR1 SGHNT, CDR2 YYREEE (reference sequence). The CDR3 is 16 amino acids. After removal of 1 base from V and 0 bases from J, the junction contained 4 bases not matched to a gene. The CDR3 protein is CASSLSGRASTDTQYF. The CDR3 nucleotides read TGTGCCAGCAGCTTGTCCGGGAGGGCGAGCACAGATACGCAGTATTTT.

This chain uses TRBV6-1 with TRBJ1-5; tentative D call: TRBD1 (5 bases). Germline CDR1 MNHNS, CDR2 SASEGT. V was shortened by 6 bases and J by 6 bases, with 12 bases between the two germline ends. There are 13 residues in the CDR3. The CDR3 coding sequence is TGTGCCAGCAGCAGGGAATTGTCTCAGCCCCAGCATTTT. It translates to CASSRELSQPQHF.

The rearrangement uses TRBV13 and TRBJ2-1; 16 bases line up with TRBD2. The germline CDR1 and CDR2 sequences are PRHDT and FYEKMQ (reference sequence). CDR3 length: 16 amino acids. Trimming at V came to 5 bases and at J to 10 bases, leaving 8 bases not matched to a gene. As DNA, the CDR3 is TGTGCCAGCAGCCATGGGACTAGCGGGAGGGTTTCAGAGCAGTTCTTC. Translation: CASSHGTSGRVSEQFF.

The V gene is TRBV5-6, the J gene TRBJ1-1, with 9 positions matching TRBD1. This CDR3 comprises 15 residues. With 6 bases clipped from V and 0 bases from J, the junction kept 6 bases outside the gene matches. Germline lookup yields CDR1 SGHDT and CDR2 YYEEEE. In DNA form, the CDR3 reads TGTGCCAGCAACAGGGGGCTTGGTATGAACACTGAAGCTTTCTTT. Protein: CASNRGLGMNTEAFF. The whole variable domain, filled in from reference TRBV5-6 and TRBJ1-1, reads DAGVTQSPTHLIKTRGQQVTLRCSPKSGHDTVSWYQQALGQGPQFIFQYYEEEERQRGNFPDRFSGHQFPNYSSELNVNALLLGDSALYLCASNRGLGMNTEAFFGQGTRLTVV.

This clone showed up just a few times. CDR3: CASSQGRMNEQYF. CDR3 sequence (DNA): TGTGCCAGCAGCCAAGGGAGGATGAACGAGCAGTACTTC. The chain couples TRBV14 to TRBJ2-7, with D possibly matching TRBD2 (5 bases). The CDR3 has 13 amino acids. Germline CDR1 SGHDN, CDR2 FVKESK. V lost 1 base and J 5 bases, leaving 9 bases between the germline ends.

The rearrangement joins TRBV7-2 to TRBJ2-1; 7 bases are a match to TRBD2. The CDR3 is made up of 15 amino acids. The V gene's germline CDR1 is SGHTA and CDR2 FQGNSA. Trimming cost V 4 bases and J 2 bases; bases outside gene matches: 5. CDR3 DNA: TGTGCCAGCAGCTCCCTAGCGGCAGCCTACAATGAGCAGTTCTTC. The encoded protein is CASSSLAAAYNEQFF.

The CDR3 region has the DNA TGTGCCAGCAGGGGTGGGAGCACTGAAGCTTTCTTT. Translation: CASRGGSTEAFF. The chain uses TRBV28 and TRBJ1-1; D is undetermined. Trimming shortened V by 6 bases and J by 4 bases, and 9 bases separated the two germline ends. This CDR3 has 12 amino acids. Germline V CDR1 and CDR2: MDHEN, SYDVKM. Full variable domain (rest looked up from reference TRBV28 and TRBJ1-1): DVKVTQSSRYLVKRTGEKVFLECVQDMDHENMFWYRQDPGLGLRLIYFSYDVKMKEKGDIPEGYSVSREKKERFSLILESASTNQTSMYLCASRGGSTEAFFGQGTRLTVV.

Only one count was recorded for this clone. The chain recombines TRBV5-1 with TRBJ2-1; 9 nucleotides align to TRBD1. Losses at the gene ends were 4 bases for V and 5 bases for J; bases not matched to a gene: 10. In germline, CDR1 is SGHRS, CDR2 YFSETQ. The CDR3 extends over 16 amino acids. As DNA, the CDR3 is TGCGCCAGCAGCAATAACCCGGGACAGGGCAACAATGAGCAGTTCTTC. Protein: CASSNNPGQGNNEQFF.

This sequence joins TRBV18 and TRBJ2-1; 10 bases are a match to TRBD2. With 3 bases clipped from V and 7 bases from J, the junction kept 9 bases outside the gene matches. This CDR3 has 16 residues. The germline V gene encodes CDR1 KGHSH and CDR2 LQKENI. CDR3 sequence (DNA): TGTGCCAGCTCACCCCTGACTAGCGGGTTCTGGAATGAGCAGTTCTTC. Translating gives CASSPLTSGFWNEQFF.

The chain has TRBV7-8 and TRBJ2-5, with a weak D call TRBD2 (6 bases). This CDR3 has 17 residues. The V end lost 1 base, the J end lost 5 bases, and 20 bases lay between the germline ends. Germline V gene data show CDR1 as SGHVS and CDR2 as FQNEAQ. Here the CDR3 DNA reads TGTGCCAGCAGCTTAGATTCGCGTAGCGGAAGGCGGGAGACCCAGTACTTC. It yields the protein CASSLDSRSGRRETQYF.

The chain joins TRBV27 to TRBJ2-7, with D possibly TRBD2 on 6 matching bases. The CDR3 contains 13 residues. The ends were cut back, 7 bases at V and 3 bases at J, with 13 bases in the middle. The germline V gene encodes CDR1 MNHEY and CDR2 SMNVEV (reference sequence). The CDR3 protein is CASIWREYYEQYF. Written as DNA, the CDR3 is TGTGCCAGCATTTGGCGGGAATACTACGAGCAGTACTTC.

With regard to this clone: Compared with germline, one end of the junction differs, possibly owing to a read error. The J gene is TRBJ2-7, the V gene TRBV28, with 13 bases matching TRBD2. This CDR3 is built from 11 residues. The germline V gene encodes CDR1 MDHEN and CDR2 SYDVKM. The CDR3 spells CASSQGLAGLF. The CDR3 DNA reads TGTGCCAGCAGTCAGGGACTAGCGGGGCTCTTC.

V gene TRBV28 combines with J gene TRBJ1-2; tentative D call: TRBD1 (6 bases). The CDR3 runs 14 residues. The V end was cut by 5 bases, the J end by 5 bases, with 15 bases between. Germline assignment: CDR1 MDHEN and CDR2 SYDVKM. The CDR3, as DNA: TGTGCCAGCAGTCCCGCCGGGACATCTTATGGCTACACCTTC. Its protein is CASSPAGTSYGYTF.